What follows are 14 T cell receptor beta chains derived from one specimen sequenced in a study of blood T cell repertoires in COVID-19. Generated by immunoSEQ multiplex PCR, the TCRdb table keeps only in-frame clones and is missing some. The table records fewer than 250,000 clones, about 83% of them present only once. Sequencing input: peripheral blood. These receptors came from a man aged 50 to 59 with active or convalescent COVID-19.

This clone showed up just once. The chain carries TRBV6-5 and TRBJ2-1; D perhaps matches TRBD1 (6 bases). Trimming left V 5 bases short and J 3 bases short, with 11 bases between. The CDR3 contains 14 residues. Per germline, CDR1 MNHEY and CDR2 SVGAGI. The CDR3 DNA reads TGTGCCAGCAGTAACAGGGAAATCTACAATGAGCAGTTCTTC. It encodes CASSNREIYNEQFF.

The V call is TRBV28, the J call TRBJ2-1; no clear D gene. Looked up from germline, CDR1 is MDHEN and CDR2 is SYDVKM. The V end lost 5 bases, the J end lost 7 bases, and 3 bases lay between the germline ends. The CDR3 is made up of 10 amino acids. Written as DNA, the CDR3 is TGTGCCAGCAGTATAAATGAGCAGTTCTTC. Its protein product is CASSINEQFF. The whole variable domain, filled in from reference TRBV28 and TRBJ2-1, reads DVKVTQSSRYLVKRTGEKVFLECVQDMDHENMFWYRQDPGLGLRLIYFSYDVKMKEKGDIPEGYSVSREKKERFSLILESASTNQTSMYLCASSINEQFFGPGTRLTVL.

V and J are TRBV11-2 and TRBJ2-1; 7 bases are a match to TRBD2. The CDR3 is 14 residues long. Trimming at V came to 5 bases and at J to 4 bases, leaving 5 bases not matched to a gene. Germline loops: CDR1 SGHAT, CDR2 FQNNGV. The CDR3 DNA reads as TGTGCCAGCAGCCCGGGGGGAAGATACAATGAGCAGTTCTTC. It codes for CASSPGGRYNEQFF.

On this clone itself: Sequence at one end of the junction differs from germline and may be a read error. CDR3 sequence reads: CASSPQPGQGAHGFF. The CDR3 bases are TGTGCCAGCTCACCACAGCCGGGACAGGGAGCTCATGGGTTCTTC. The chain employs TRBV18 and TRBJ2-7, with 9 bases that match TRBD1. CDR1 is KGHSH, CDR2 LQKENI, per germline. The length of the CDR3 is 15 residues.

Turning to this clone: The identical CDR3 is also encoded by other nucleotide sequences in the sample. CDR3 residues: CASSYGQNYGYTF. CDR3 nucleotides: TGTGCCAGCAGTTACGGTCAGAACTATGGCTACACCTTC. The V gene is TRBV6-5, the J gene TRBJ1-2; unclear D gene. Per the germline V gene, CDR1 is MNHEY and CDR2 is SVGAGI. V was clipped by 2 bases and J by 2 bases, with 6 bases between them. The CDR3 sequence is 13 residues long.

This sequence joins TRBV24-1 and TRBJ2-2, with 10 bases aligning to TRBD2. Germline V gives CDR1 KGHDR, CDR2 SFDVKD. This CDR3 comprises 17 residues. Trimming cost V 0 bases and J 7 bases; bases outside gene matches: 7. The CDR3 nucleotides are TGTGCCACCAGTGATTTGAGAAGCGGGAGGGTCGGCGGGGAGCTGTTTTTT. Translated: CATSDLRSGRVGGELFF.

V is TRBV5-1 and J is TRBJ2-2; a possible D gene is TRBD2 (5 bases). The CDR3 is made up of 13 amino acids. V lost 1 base, J lost 8 bases, and 9 bases lay in between. Per germline, CDR1 SGHRS and CDR2 YFSETQ. This CDR3 is CASSLRAEGELFF. The CDR3 DNA sequence: TGCGCCAGCAGCTTGCGAGCGGAAGGGGAGCTGTTTTTT. Full variable domain (rest looked up from reference TRBV5-1 and TRBJ2-2): KAGVTQTPRYLIKTRGQQVTLSCSPISGHRSVSWYQQTPGQGLQFLFEYFSETQRNKGNFPGRFSGRQFSNSRSEMNVSTLELGDSALYLCASSLRAEGELFFGEGSRLTVL.

The chain carries TRBV5-8 and TRBJ2-4; D is possibly TRBD1 (5 bases). Looked up from germline, CDR1 is SGHTS and CDR2 is YDEGEE. Trimming removed 4 bases from V and 1 base from J, with 9 bases in between. The CDR3 has 14 amino acids. CDR3 DNA: TGTGCCAGCAGCGCCCAGGGTGCCAAAAACATTCAGTACTTC. This translates into CASSAQGAKNIQYF.

V and J are TRBV28 and TRBJ1-5; D remains unclear. CDR3 size: 11 residues. Per germline, CDR1 MDHEN and CDR2 SYDVKM. V dropped 6 bases and J dropped 6 bases, with 6 bases sitting between them. Here the CDR3 reads CASSRGQPQHF. For the CDR3, the DNA is TGTGCCAGCAGCCGAGGTCAGCCCCAGCATTTT.

The CDR3 DNA reads TGTGCCATCAACGGGGCGGGGGGCCGTGGAGATACGCAGTATTTT. Translation gives CAINGAGGRGDTQYF. The V and J genes are TRBV10-3 and TRBJ2-3, with TRBD2 identical over 8 bases. V lost 7 bases, J lost 5 bases, and 11 bases stayed unmatched. CDR3 size: 15 residues. CDR1 ENHRY and CDR2 SYGVKD come from the germline V gene.

The gene calls are TRBV6-1 and TRBJ2-7; 8 nucleotides match TRBD1. Trimming took 0 bases from V and 4 from J; bases not matched to a gene: 8. Germline CDR1 is MNHNS and CDR2 is SASEGT. The CDR3 totals 16 residues. The CDR3 protein is CASSEASGTGDYEQYF. The CDR3 DNA reads as TGTGCCAGCAGTGAAGCGTCCGGGACAGGAGATTACGAGCAGTACTTC.

The V and J genes are TRBV7-2 and TRBJ1-2; 7 bases agree with TRBD1. The ends lost 5 bases at V and 0 bases at J; junction bases unmatched: 6. Germline V gives CDR1 SGHTA, CDR2 FQGNSA. The CDR3 sequence is 15 residues long. The CDR3 here is CASSLRDSTNYGYTF. Written as DNA, the CDR3 is TGTGCCAGCAGCCTGAGGGACAGCACTAACTATGGCTACACCTTC. The full variable domain, in which reference TRBV7-2 and TRBJ1-2 provide the parts outside the CDR3, is GAGVSQSPSNKVTEKGKDVELRCDPISGHTALYWYRQSLGQGLEFLIYFQGNSAPDKSGLPSDRFSAERTGGSVSTLTIQRTQQEDSAVYLCASSLRDSTNYGYTFGSGTRLTVV.

This clone was detected only a few times. This chain connects TRBV12-3 or TRBV12-4 to TRBJ2-1; the match to TRBD2 covers 7 bases. The length of the CDR3 is 13 residues. The trim removed 7 bases at V and 10 bases at J, leaving 10 bases unmatched. This chain's CDR3 is CASTIGLGREQFF. The CDR3 DNA reads as TGTGCCAGCACCATAGGACTAGGCAGGGAGCAGTTCTTC.

This CDR3 is CASFRGGPSTDTQYF. In DNA form, the CDR3 reads TGTGCCAGCTTTAGGGGGGGCCCCAGCACAGATACGCAGTATTTT. The gene calls are TRBV2 and TRBJ2-3; tentatively, D is TRBD2 (7 bases). V lost 8 bases to trimming and J lost 0 bases, with 15 bases between them. CDR1 SNHLY and CDR2 FYNNEI come from the germline V gene. This CDR3 spans 15 amino acids. The full variable domain, in which reference TRBV2 and TRBJ2-3 provide the parts outside the CDR3, is EPEVTQTPSHQVTQMGQEVILRCVPISNHLYFYWYRQILGQKVEFLVSFYNNEISEKSEIFDDQFSVERPDGSNFTLKIRSTKLEDSAMYFCASFRGGPSTDTQYFGPGTRLTVL.